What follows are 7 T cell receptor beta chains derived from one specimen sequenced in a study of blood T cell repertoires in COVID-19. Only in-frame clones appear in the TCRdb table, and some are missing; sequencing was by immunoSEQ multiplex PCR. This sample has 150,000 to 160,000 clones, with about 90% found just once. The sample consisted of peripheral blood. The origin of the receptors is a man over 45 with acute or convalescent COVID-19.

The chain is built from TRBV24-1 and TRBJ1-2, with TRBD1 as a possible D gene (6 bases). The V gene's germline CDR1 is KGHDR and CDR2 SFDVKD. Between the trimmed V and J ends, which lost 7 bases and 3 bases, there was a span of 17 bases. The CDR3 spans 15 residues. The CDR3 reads CATRAGEAGDYGYTF. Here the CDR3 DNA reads TGTGCCACCAGGGCCGGCGAGGCAGGGGACTATGGCTACACCTTC.

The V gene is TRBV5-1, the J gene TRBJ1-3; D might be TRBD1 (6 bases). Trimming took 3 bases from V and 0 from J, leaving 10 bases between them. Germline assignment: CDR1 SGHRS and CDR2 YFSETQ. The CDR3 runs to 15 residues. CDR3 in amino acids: CASSSDSSSGNTIYF. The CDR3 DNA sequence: TGCGCCAGCAGCTCGGACAGTTCCTCTGGAAACACCATATATTTT.

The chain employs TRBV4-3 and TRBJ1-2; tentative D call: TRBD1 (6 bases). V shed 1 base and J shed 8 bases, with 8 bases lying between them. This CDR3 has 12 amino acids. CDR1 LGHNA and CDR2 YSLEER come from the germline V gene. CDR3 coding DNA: TGCGCCAGCAGCCAAGCAGGGGCAGGCTACACCTTC. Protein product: CASSQAGAGYTF.

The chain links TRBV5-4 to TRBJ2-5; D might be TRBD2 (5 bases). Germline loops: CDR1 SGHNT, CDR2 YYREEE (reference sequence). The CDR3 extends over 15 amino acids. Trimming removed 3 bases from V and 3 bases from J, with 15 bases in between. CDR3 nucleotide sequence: TGTGCCAGCAGCTCCGCACAAACTAGAAAAGAGACCCAGTACTTC. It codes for CASSSAQTRKETQYF.

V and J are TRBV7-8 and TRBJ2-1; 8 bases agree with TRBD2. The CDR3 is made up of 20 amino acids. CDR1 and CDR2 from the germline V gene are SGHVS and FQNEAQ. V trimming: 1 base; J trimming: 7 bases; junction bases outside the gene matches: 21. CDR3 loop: CASSLEGRPGTSITTNEQFF. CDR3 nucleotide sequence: TGTGCCAGCAGCTTAGAGGGCCGCCCTGGGACTAGTATAACAACGAATGAGCAGTTCTTC. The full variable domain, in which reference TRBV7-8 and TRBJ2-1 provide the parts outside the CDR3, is GAGVSQSPRYKVAKRGQDVALRCDPISGHVSLFWYQQALGQGPEFLTYFQNEAQLDKSGLPSDRFFAERPEGSVSTLKIQRTQQEDSAVYLCASSLEGRPGTSITTNEQFFGPGTRLTVL.

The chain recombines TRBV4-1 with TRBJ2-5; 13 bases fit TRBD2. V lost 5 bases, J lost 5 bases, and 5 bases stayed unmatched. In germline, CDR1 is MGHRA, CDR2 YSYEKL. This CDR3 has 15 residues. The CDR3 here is CASSYRTSGSETQYF. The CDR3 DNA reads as TGCGCCAGCAGCTACCGGACTAGCGGGAGTGAGACCCAGTACTTC.

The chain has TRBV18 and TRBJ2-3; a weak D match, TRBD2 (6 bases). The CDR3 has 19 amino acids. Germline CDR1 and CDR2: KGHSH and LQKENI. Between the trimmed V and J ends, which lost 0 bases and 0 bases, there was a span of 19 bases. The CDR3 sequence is CASSPPWEVDYSSTDTQYF. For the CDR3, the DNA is TGTGCCAGCTCACCACCCTGGGAGGTCGACTACTCTAGCACAGATACGCAGTATTTT.